These 26 T cell receptor beta chains share one sample of origin, sequenced in a study of blood T cell repertoires in COVID-19. Produced via immunoSEQ multiplex PCR; TCRdb's table is partial and in-frame only. The table has tens of thousands of clones, around 83% seen once; the top ten hold over 4.5%. The sequenced material came from peripheral blood. The receptor set was obtained from a human donor in a cohort sampled during active COVID-19.

The chain uses TRBV9 and TRBJ2-5; TRBD2 agrees at 13 bases. This CDR3 is 16 amino acids long. V trimming: 2 bases; J trimming: 3 bases; junction bases outside the gene matches: 4. Germline CDR1 reads SGDLS; CDR2 reads YYNGEE. Here the CDR3 DNA reads TGTGCCAGCAGCGTGAGAGGACTAGCGGGGGAAGAGACCCAGTACTTC. This translates into CASSVRGLAGEETQYF.

In this sample, this clone turned up a few times. The chain couples TRBV24-1 to TRBJ1-2, with TRBD1 as a possible D gene (5 bases). The V end was cut by 4 bases, the J end by 10 bases, with 15 bases between. Germline V gives CDR1 KGHDR, CDR2 SFDVKD. There are 13 residues in the CDR3. CDR3 in amino acids: CATSDWGEADYTF. CDR3 in DNA: TGTGCCACCAGTGACTGGGGGGAGGCAGACTACACCTTC.

The V and J genes are TRBV6-5 and TRBJ2-2; possibly TRBD1 for D (6 bases). The CDR3 covers 14 residues. Trimming took off 1 base at V and 8 bases at J, with 11 bases between the two ends. CDR1 MNHEY and CDR2 SVGAGI come from the germline V gene. CDR3 sequence reads: CASSYWGHQGELFF. The CDR3 nucleotides read TGTGCCAGCAGTTACTGGGGACATCAAGGGGAGCTGTTTTTT.

The chain has TRBV20-1 and TRBJ1-3; 7 nucleotides align to TRBD1. The germline V gene encodes CDR1 DFQATT and CDR2 SNEGSKA (reference sequence). With V trimmed by 3 bases and J by 4 bases, 18 bases remained unmatched. This CDR3 has 18 residues. CDR3 sequence reads: CSASPPPGRGGGGNTIYF. CDR3 DNA: TGCAGTGCTAGTCCACCCCCAGGCCGAGGGGGCGGGGGAAACACCATATATTTT.

This clone came up a few times. The genes are TRBV2 and TRBJ1-2; 7 bases match TRBD1. CDR1 is SNHLY, CDR2 FYNNEI, per germline. Losses at the gene ends were 6 bases for V and 4 bases for J; bases not matched to a gene: 2. The CDR3 is 12 residues long. In nucleotides, the CDR3 is TGTGCCAGCAGGGGGGACAGCTATGGCTACACCTTC. Protein: CASRGDSYGYTF.

This chain uses TRBV5-1 with TRBJ2-3; 7 bases agree with TRBD2. The length of the CDR3 is 14 residues. J gave up 5 bases and V 4 bases, and 7 bases lay outside the gene matches. CDR1 SGHRS and CDR2 YFSETQ come from the germline V gene. This chain's CDR3 is CASSPSGVLDTQYF. For the CDR3, the DNA is TGCGCCAGCAGCCCGAGCGGGGTACTAGATACGCAGTATTTT. The whole variable domain, filled in from reference TRBV5-1 and TRBJ2-3, reads KAGVTQTPRYLIKTRGQQVTLSCSPISGHRSVSWYQQTPGQGLQFLFEYFSETQRNKGNFPGRFSGRQFSNSRSEMNVSTLELGDSALYLCASSPSGVLDTQYFGPGTRLTVL.

V and J are TRBV19 and TRBJ1-4, with D unclear. This CDR3 has 13 amino acids. Trimming left V 5 bases short and J 8 bases short, with 12 bases between. CDR1 is LNHDA, CDR2 SQIVND, per germline (reference sequence). CDR3 protein: CASSSGLGEKLFF. CDR3 DNA sequence: TGTGCCAGTAGTTCCGGACTCGGGGAAAAACTGTTTTTT.

CDR3 bases: TGTGCCAGCGTCCGGGACAGGGTTGGCGGGGAGCTGTTTTTT. Translated: CASVRDRVGGELFF. The chain carries TRBV5-6 and TRBJ2-2, with 9 bases that match TRBD1. Trimming took 7 bases from V and 7 from J; bases not matched to a gene: 8. Germline V gene sequence: CDR1 SGHDT, CDR2 YYEEEE. The CDR3 runs 14 residues.

This clone was found a few times. The chain is built from TRBV18 and TRBJ1-1; 7 nucleotides agree with TRBD1. Germline V gives CDR1 KGHSH, CDR2 LQKENI. The CDR3 has 16 residues. With V trimmed by 3 bases and J by 1 base, 8 bases remained unmatched. CDR3 bases: TGTGCCAGCTCACCCAGCCGGGACAGCTCGAACACTGAAGCTTTCTTT. Protein sequence: CASSPSRDSSNTEAFF.

The chain employs TRBV10-2 and TRBJ2-3, with D tentatively TRBD2 (5 bases). The germline V and J ends were trimmed by 7 bases and 4 bases, with 12 bases remaining between them. This CDR3 has 13 amino acids. Germline V lookup: CDR1 WSHSY, CDR2 SAAADI. CDR3 in DNA: TGCGCCAGCAAGCGTTGGCGGGCAGATACGCAGTATTTT. Its translation: CASKRWRADTQYF.

The rearrangement links TRBV11-3 to TRBJ2-7, with TRBD1 identical over 7 bases. The V gene end was trimmed by 3 bases and the J gene end by 6 bases; junction bases not matched to a gene: 8. This CDR3 region has 14 residues. CDR1 and CDR2 from the germline V gene are SGHNT and YENEEA. The CDR3 sequence: CASSLGQTQSEQYF. CDR3 DNA sequence: TGTGCCAGCAGCTTGGGACAGACCCAGTCCGAGCAGTACTTC.

The rearrangement links TRBV10-2 to TRBJ1-5; 8 positions match TRBD1. Germline CDR1 and CDR2: WSHSY and SAAADI. The CDR3 covers 14 residues. V lost 5 bases and J lost 4; bases outside the gene matches: 4. The CDR3 protein is CASSRQGSNQPQHF. The CDR3 nucleotides are TGCGCCAGCAGTAGACAGGGGTCGAATCAGCCCCAGCATTTT.

The chain employs TRBV6-5 and TRBJ2-7; D might be TRBD2 (7 bases). Germline V gene sequence: CDR1 MNHEY, CDR2 SVGAGI. V dropped 7 bases and J dropped 7 bases, with 17 bases sitting between them. CDR3 length equals 13 residues. CDR3 nucleotides: TGTGCCAGCAAGAGGGGAGGGGGAGGAGAGCAGTACTTC. It is translated as CASKRGGGGEQYF.

The chain links TRBV2 to TRBJ1-4, with D uncertain. CDR3 length: 14 amino acids. The germline V gene has CDR1 SNHLY and CDR2 FYNNEI. Trimming took off 4 bases at V and 7 bases at J, with 13 bases between the two ends. CDR3 coding DNA: TGTGCCAGCAGTGGCATAGGGCGGGTTGAAAAACTGTTTTTT. This codes for CASSGIGRVEKLFF.

Of note for this clone: Germline is not matched at one junction end, which may reflect a read error. The chain couples TRBV18 to TRBJ1-2; perhaps TRBD1 as D (6 bases). Germline CDR1 and CDR2: KGHSH and LQKENI. The CDR3 spans 19 residues. CDR3 residues: CASSPLTVSGARINYGYTF. The CDR3 bases are TGTGCCAGCTCCCCACTAACCGTCTCAGGGGCCCGAATTAACTATGGCTACACCTTC.

In its sample, this clone was seen a few times. This chain uses TRBV6-1 with TRBJ1-5; D might be TRBD1 (5 bases). V was shortened by 2 bases and J by 6 bases, with 8 bases between the two germline ends. The CDR3 is 13 amino acids. Germline CDR1 and CDR2: MNHNS and SASEGT. The CDR3 loop reads CASSEQGGQPQHF. The CDR3 nucleotides read TGTGCCAGCAGTGAACAGGGAGGTCAGCCCCAGCATTTT.

The rearrangement joins TRBV6-5 to TRBJ2-3, with D possibly TRBD1 on 5 matching bases. Germline V CDR1 and CDR2: MNHEY, SVGAGI. The ends were cut back, 6 bases at V and 9 bases at J, with 16 bases in the middle. The CDR3 covers 13 residues. The CDR3 spells CASRYLDTPTQYF. The CDR3, as DNA: TGTGCCAGCAGATATTTGGACACCCCGACGCAGTATTTT.

The rearrangement joins TRBV7-8 to TRBJ2-1; D is possibly TRBD1 (6 bases). The germline V gene has CDR1 SGHVS and CDR2 FQNEAQ. The CDR3 loop spans 17 amino acids. The V gene lost 1 base and the J gene lost 5 bases, with 18 bases spanning the gap. CDR3 DNA sequence: TGTGCCAGCAGCTTAGGCCCCGGACAGACGAGGGACAATGAGCAGTTCTTC. Translation: CASSLGPGQTRDNEQFF.

This clone appeared a few times. The J gene is TRBJ1-2, the V gene TRBV5-4, with D unresolved. The germline V gene has CDR1 SGHNT and CDR2 YYREEE (reference sequence). The V gene lost 4 bases and the J gene lost 6 bases, with 13 bases spanning the gap. The CDR3 extends over 13 amino acids. CDR3 sequence (DNA): TGTGCCAGCAGCGGCGGTGCGGGGAATGGCTACACCTTC. Translated, it gives CASSGGAGNGYTF.

The DNA of the CDR3 is TGTGCCAGCAGTGTTGTCACAGGGGGCACAGATACGCAGTATTTT. Translated, it gives CASSVVTGGTDTQYF. The V and J genes are TRBV2 and TRBJ2-3, with 7 nucleotides matching TRBD1. CDR1 and CDR2 from the germline V gene are SNHLY and FYNNEI. V shed 4 bases, J shed 1 base, and the junction held 5 bases outside the gene matches. The CDR3 sequence is 15 residues long.

The chain couples TRBV28 to TRBJ1-3; D gene ambiguous. The V end lost 2 bases, the J end lost 1 base, and 9 bases lay between the germline ends. The CDR3 consists of 15 residues. Germline values: CDR1 MDHEN, CDR2 SYDVKM. The CDR3 is CASSLNAPSGNTIYF. Written as DNA, the CDR3 is TGTGCCAGCAGTTTAAACGCGCCATCTGGAAACACCATATATTTT.

The rearrangement links TRBV11-1 to TRBJ2-3; maybe TRBD2 (7 bases). The CDR3 extends over 16 amino acids. In germline, CDR1 is SGHAT, CDR2 FQDESV (reference sequence). The V end was cut by 1 base, the J end by 1 base, with 12 bases between. CDR3 loop: CASSLGRGAGTDTQYF. CDR3 DNA sequence: TGTGCCAGCAGCTTAGGCCGGGGGGCCGGCACAGATACGCAGTATTTT.

CDR3 region: CASSPLLAPGETQYF. As DNA, the CDR3 is TGTGCCAGCTCACCGCTACTAGCCCCCGGCGAGACCCAGTACTTC. The V call is TRBV18, the J call TRBJ2-5, with D perhaps TRBD2 (6 bases). This CDR3 spans 15 amino acids. Germline V gene lookup returns CDR1 KGHSH and CDR2 LQKENI. Deletions cut 3 bases from V and 5 bases from J, with 16 bases between.

CDR3 sequence: CAWSVLGNTIYF. CDR3 nucleotide sequence: TGTGCCTGGAGTGTACTTGGAAACACCATATATTTT. The chain combines TRBV30 with TRBJ1-3; D ambiguous. CDR3 size: 12 residues. The V end was cut by 0 bases, the J end by 3 bases, with 3 bases between. CDR1 and CDR2 (germline): GTSNPN, SVGIG (reference sequence).

This chain links TRBV12-3 or TRBV12-4 with TRBJ1-4, with D tentatively TRBD1 (5 bases). The CDR3 runs 13 residues. V was shortened by 3 bases and J by 8 bases, with 10 bases between the two germline ends. The CDR3 region is CASSFSGGEKLFF. For the CDR3, the DNA is TGTGCCAGCAGTTTTTCGGGGGGGGAAAAACTGTTTTTT.

The chain has TRBV30 and TRBJ1-3, with a possible D match to TRBD1 (6 bases). The V gene lost 1 base and the J gene lost 9 bases, with 13 bases spanning the gap. There are 13 residues in the CDR3. Germline CDR1 is GTSNPN and CDR2 is SVGIG (reference sequence). The CDR3 bases are TGTGCCTGGAGTGGACAGGTACTTTCCACCATATATTTT. Its protein is CAWSGQVLSTIYF. The whole variable domain, remainder taken from reference TRBV30 and TRBJ1-3, is SQTIHQWPATLVQPVGSPLSLECTVEGTSNPNLYWYRQAAGRGLQLLFYSVGIGQISSEVPQNLSASRPQDRQFILSSKKLLLSDSGFYLCAWSGQVLSTIYFGEGSWLTVV.